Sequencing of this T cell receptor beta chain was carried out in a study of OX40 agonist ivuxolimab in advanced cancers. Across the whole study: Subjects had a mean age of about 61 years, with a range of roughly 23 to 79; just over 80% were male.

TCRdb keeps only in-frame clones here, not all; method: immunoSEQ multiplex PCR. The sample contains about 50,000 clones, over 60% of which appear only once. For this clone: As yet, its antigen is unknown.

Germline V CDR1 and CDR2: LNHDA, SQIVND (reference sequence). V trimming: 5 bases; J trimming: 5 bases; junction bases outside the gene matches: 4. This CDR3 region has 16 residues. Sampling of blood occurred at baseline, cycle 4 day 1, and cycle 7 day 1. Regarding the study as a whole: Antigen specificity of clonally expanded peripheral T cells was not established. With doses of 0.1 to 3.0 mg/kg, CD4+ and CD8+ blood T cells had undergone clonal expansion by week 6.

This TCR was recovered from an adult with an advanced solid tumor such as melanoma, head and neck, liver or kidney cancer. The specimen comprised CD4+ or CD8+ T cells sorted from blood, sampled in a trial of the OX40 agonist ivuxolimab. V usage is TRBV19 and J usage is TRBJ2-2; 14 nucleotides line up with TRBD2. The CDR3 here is CASSATSGRGTGELFF. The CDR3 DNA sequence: TGTGCCAGTAGTGCGACTAGCGGGAGGGGAACCGGGGAGCTGTTTTTT.